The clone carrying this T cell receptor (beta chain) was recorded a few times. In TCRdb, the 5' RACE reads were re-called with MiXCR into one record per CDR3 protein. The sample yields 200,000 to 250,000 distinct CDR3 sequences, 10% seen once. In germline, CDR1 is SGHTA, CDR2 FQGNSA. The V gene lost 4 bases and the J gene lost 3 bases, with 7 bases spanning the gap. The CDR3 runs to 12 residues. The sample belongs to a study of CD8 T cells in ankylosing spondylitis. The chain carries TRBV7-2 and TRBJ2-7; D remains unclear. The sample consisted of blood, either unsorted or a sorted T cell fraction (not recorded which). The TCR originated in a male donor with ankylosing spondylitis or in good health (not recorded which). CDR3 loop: CASSSVVYEQYF. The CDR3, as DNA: TGTGCCAGCAGCTCGGTGGTCTACGAGCAGTACTTC.